Listed below are T cell receptor beta chains from one sample, sequenced in a study of T cells in Graves' hyperthyroidism and ophthalmopathy. TCRdb called the multiplex PCR reads again in MiXCR, with one record for every CDR3 protein. The table has about 570,000 distinct CDR3 sequences, 46% seen once. Sequencing was carried out using peripheral blood or thyroid tissue (not recorded which). These receptors originate from an adult woman with Graves' disease, either hyperthyroidism or ophthalmopathy (not recorded which). CDR3s include the opening cysteine and the closing phenylalanine or tryptophan. D genes are given only for firm matches. Clone sizes are given selectively: once, few, many, or a class where the clone is expanded.

size	J	D	V	DNA	CDR3
-	TRBJ1-2	TRBD1	TRBV24-1	TGTGCCACCAGTGACTCGGACAGGAAAGAGGGAGGCTACACCTTC	CATSDSDRKEGGYTF
-	TRBJ2-5	-	TRBV10-3	TGTGCCACGGTTGGGGGGCGAGAGACCCAGTACTTC	CATVGGRETQYF
many	TRBJ1-1	-	TRBV2	TGTGCCAGCAGTGGGGGTTCCTACGGTACTGAAGCTTTCTTT	CASSGGSYGTEAFF
many	TRBJ2-6	-	TRBV7-3	TGTGCCAGCAGCTTAGACGGGTCCGGGGCCAACGTCCTGACTTTC	CASSLDGSGANVLTF
many	TRBJ2-7	-	TRBV7-3	TGTGCCAGCAGCTTAACCTTCGGGGGTTCTGCCGAGCAGTACTTC	CASSLTFGGSAEQYF
-	TRBJ2-5	TRBD2	TRBV29-1	TGCAGCTCCGGGACTAGCCTACAAGAGACCCAGTACTTC	CSSGTSLQETQYF
many	TRBJ1-3	-	TRBV12-3/TRBV12-4	TGTGCCAGCAACATTCTACAGGGTAACTCTGGAAACACCATATATTTT	CASNILQGNSGNTIYF
-	TRBJ1-1	-	TRBV7-9	TGTGCCAGCAGCCAAGATGGGGGTTTCGACACTGAAGCTTTCTTT	CASSQDGGFDTEAFF
many	TRBJ1-5	-	TRBV5-1	TGCGCCAGCCACACCAGAAGCGATCAGCCCCAGCATTTT	CASHTRSDQPQHF
-	TRBJ2-5	-	TRBV7-9	TGTGCCAGCAGCCAAGATGGTAGGGAGACCCAGTACTTC	CASSQDGRETQYF
-	TRBJ2-7	-	TRBV19	TGTGCCAGTAGTATGACCCACGGCGAGCAGTACTTC	CASSMTHGEQYF
many	TRBJ1-2	TRBD1	TRBV7-9	TGTGCCAGCAGCGGGGACAGTAGGAATGGCTACACCTTC	CASSGDSRNGYTF
few	TRBJ1-2	TRBD1	TRBV9	TGTGCCAGCAGCGGATCCCGGGACAGGGGGCTACATGGCTACACCTTC	CASSGSRDRGLHGYTF
-	TRBJ1-6	-	TRBV11-2	TGTGCCAGCAGCGCCCAGGGCAGGGGTCTTTCACCCCTCCACTTT	CASSAQGRGLSPLHF